One sample yielded the 4 T cell receptor beta chains listed below, sequenced in a study of T-cell memory formation after mild COVID-19. TCRdb itself ran the 5' RACE reads through MiXCR, one entry per CDR3 protein. This sample carries under 450,000 distinct CDR3 sequences, 23% of them seen once, and the ten largest clones take around 13%. The sequencing sample was made of PBMCs or a T cell subset sorted from them (not recorded which). Receptors were obtained from an adult woman who had mild COVID-19 (a few samples of this study predate the infection). Cell type and time point are not known.

A few counts support this clonotype. This rearrangement joins TRBV7-9 to TRBJ1-5, with 7 bases aligning to TRBD1. V lost 4 bases and J lost 5; bases outside the gene matches: 8. Germline V gene lookup returns CDR1 SEHNR and CDR2 FQNEAQ (reference sequence). The length of the CDR3 is 15 residues. The CDR3 region is CASSSTDREDQPQHF. Written as DNA, the CDR3 is TGTGCCAGCAGCTCCACCGACAGGGAAGATCAGCCCCAGCATTTT.

This clonotype has a handful of counts. The chain uses TRBV6-5 and TRBJ1-2, with D possibly being TRBD1 (6 bases). Trimming left V 7 bases short and J 4 bases short, with 10 bases between. The CDR3 has 12 residues. Per germline, CDR1 MNHEY and CDR2 SVGAGI. CDR3 nucleotides: TGTGCCAGCACCACAGGGAGCTATGGCTACACCTTC. Protein product: CASTTGSYGYTF.

This clonotype was detected only a few times. The V gene is TRBV5-1, the J gene TRBJ2-3; D is possibly TRBD1 or TRBD2 (6 bases each). CDR1 and CDR2 from the germline V gene are SGHRS and YFSETQ. The CDR3 has 17 residues. V lost 2 bases and J 11 bases, leaving 27 bases between the germline ends. The CDR3 loop is CASSFPSGASQTKKQYF. CDR3 in DNA: TGCGCCAGCAGCTTTCCCTCGGGGGCCAGTCAGACAAAGAAGCAGTATTTT.

This clonotype was detected a few times. The chain carries TRBV12-3 or TRBV12-4 and TRBJ2-2; D uncertain. This CDR3 region has 14 residues. Trimming cost V 2 bases and J 3 bases, with 7 bases left between them. The CDR3 bases are TGTGCCAGCAGTTTAAAACACTACACCGGGGAGCTGTTTTTT. Its translation: CASSLKHYTGELFF.